The TCR beta chain under discussion was sequenced for a study of OX40 agonist ivuxolimab in advanced cancers. V lost 6 bases to trimming and J lost 7 bases; unmatched junction nucleotides: 8. Germline assignment: CDR1 SGHNT and CDR2 YENEEA. CDR3 length: 14 amino acids. Clones were sequenced by immunoSEQ multiplex PCR, and TCRdb holds only the in-frame ones, with some missing. This sample yields approximately 77,000 clones, of which 75% to 95% are seen a single time; 1.5% to 2% belongs to the top ten. Specimen: CD4+ or CD8+ T cells sorted from blood, collected in a trial of the OX40 agonist ivuxolimab. The receptor comes from an adult with an advanced solid tumor such as melanoma, head and neck, liver or kidney cancer. The rearrangement uses TRBV11-3 and TRBJ2-4; 8 bases map to TRBD2. The CDR3 region has the DNA TGTGCCAGCAGTTCACTGGGGACTAGTAACATTCAGTACTTC. It codes for CASSSLGTSNIQYF.